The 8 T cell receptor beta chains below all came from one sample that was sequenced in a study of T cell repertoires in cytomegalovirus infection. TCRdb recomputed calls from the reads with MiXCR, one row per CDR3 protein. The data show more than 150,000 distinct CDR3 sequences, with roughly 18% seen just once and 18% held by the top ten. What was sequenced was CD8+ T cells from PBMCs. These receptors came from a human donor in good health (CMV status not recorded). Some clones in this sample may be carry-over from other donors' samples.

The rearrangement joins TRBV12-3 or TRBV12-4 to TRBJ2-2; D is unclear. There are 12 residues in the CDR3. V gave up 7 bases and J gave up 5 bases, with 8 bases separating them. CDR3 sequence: CASILLTGELFF. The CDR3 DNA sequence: TGTGCCAGCATCCTTCTAACCGGGGAGCTGTTTTTT.

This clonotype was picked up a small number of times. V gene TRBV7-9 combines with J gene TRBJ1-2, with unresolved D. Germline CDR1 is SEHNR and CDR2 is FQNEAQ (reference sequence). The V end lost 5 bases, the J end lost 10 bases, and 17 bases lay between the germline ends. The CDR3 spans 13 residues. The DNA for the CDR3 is TGTGCCAGCAGCCACCCGAACACGGACTACTACACCTTC. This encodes CASSHPNTDYYTF.

The CDR3 coding sequence is TGTGCCAGCAGTGAATCCTGGTGGACAGGGACAACCTACGAGCAGTACTTC. Translated, it gives CASSESWWTGTTYEQYF. The chain recombines TRBV6-1 with TRBJ2-7, with 8 positions matching TRBD1. This CDR3 contains 17 residues. With 2 bases clipped from V and 2 bases from J, the junction kept 11 bases outside the gene matches. The germline V gene has CDR1 MNHNS and CDR2 SASEGT.

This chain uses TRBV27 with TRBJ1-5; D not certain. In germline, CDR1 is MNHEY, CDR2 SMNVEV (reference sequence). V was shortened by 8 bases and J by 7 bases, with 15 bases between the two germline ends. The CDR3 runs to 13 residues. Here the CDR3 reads CASRPEDGQPQHF. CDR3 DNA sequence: TGTGCCAGCCGCCCGGAGGACGGACAGCCCCAGCATTTT.

CDR3 protein: CASSLESVAGGPEDSTQYF. DNA for the CDR3: TGTGCCAGCAGCTTAGAATCGGTAGCGGGAGGGCCTGAAGACTCTACGCAGTATTTT. This sequence joins TRBV7-2 and TRBJ2-3; 11 bases line up with TRBD2. Germline V gene sequence: CDR1 SGHTA, CDR2 FQGNSA. CDR3 size: 19 residues. With 1 base clipped from V and 8 bases from J, the junction kept 17 bases outside the gene matches. The complete variable domain, with remaining parts taken from reference TRBV7-2 and TRBJ2-3, reads GAGVSQSPSNKVTEKGKDVELRCDPISGHTALYWYRQSLGQGLEFLIYFQGNSAPDKSGLPSDRFSAERTGGSVSTLTIQRTQQEDSAVYLCASSLESVAGGPEDSTQYFGPGTRLTVL.

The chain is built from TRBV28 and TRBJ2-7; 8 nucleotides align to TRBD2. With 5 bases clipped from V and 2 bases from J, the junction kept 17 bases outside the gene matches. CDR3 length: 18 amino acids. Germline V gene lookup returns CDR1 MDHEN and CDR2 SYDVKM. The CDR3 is CASSPPPREVLLTYEQYF. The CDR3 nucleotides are TGTGCCAGCAGTCCCCCCCCGCGGGAGGTCCTGTTAACCTACGAGCAGTACTTC. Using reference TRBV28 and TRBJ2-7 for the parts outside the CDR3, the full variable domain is DVKVTQSSRYLVKRTGEKVFLECVQDMDHENMFWYRQDPGLGLRLIYFSYDVKMKEKGDIPEGYSVSREKKERFSLILESASTNQTSMYLCASSPPPREVLLTYEQYFGPGTRLTVT.

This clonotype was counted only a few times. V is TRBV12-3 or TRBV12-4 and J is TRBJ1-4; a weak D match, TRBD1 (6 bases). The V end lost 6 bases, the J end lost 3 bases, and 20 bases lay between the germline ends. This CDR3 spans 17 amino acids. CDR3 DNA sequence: TGTGCCAGCAGCGTATACAGGGTAGGCTGGCCTAATGAAAAACTGTTTTTT. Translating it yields CASSVYRVGWPNEKLFF.

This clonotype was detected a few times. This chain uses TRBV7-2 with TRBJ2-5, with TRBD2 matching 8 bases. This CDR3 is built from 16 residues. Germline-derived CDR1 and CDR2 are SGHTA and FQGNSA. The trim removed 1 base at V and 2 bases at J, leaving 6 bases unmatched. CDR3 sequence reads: CASSLEGSGTQETQYF. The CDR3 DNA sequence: TGTGCCAGCAGCTTAGAGGGTAGCGGGACTCAAGAGACCCAGTACTTC.